The 28 T cell receptor beta chains in this list originate from one sample, sequenced in a study of tumor-infiltrating lymphocytes in oesophageal squamous cell carcinoma. TCRdb redid the calling of the PCR reads with MiXCR, one entry per CDR3 protein. The sample includes nearly 20,000 distinct CDR3 sequences, under 50% seen only once; the top ten take roughly 7%. Specimen: blood. Receptors were obtained from a male donor with esophageal squamous cell carcinoma.

This clonotype was counted many times. The V and J genes are TRBV4-2 and TRBJ2-5, with D unclear. The germline V gene encodes CDR1 LGHNA and CDR2 YNFKEQ. The CDR3 is made up of 13 amino acids. Trimming pared 1 base from V and 5 bases from J, leaving 8 bases between. The CDR3 loop is CASSQANMETQYF. Written as DNA, the CDR3 is TGTGCCAGCAGCCAAGCGAATATGGAGACCCAGTACTTC.

By frequency in the sample, this clonotype is medium-sized (0.01 to 0.1%). The V and J genes are TRBV11-3 and TRBJ2-5; D not resolved. Germline values: CDR1 SGHNT, CDR2 YENEEA. The germline V and J ends were trimmed by 11 bases and 3 bases, with 16 bases remaining between them. The CDR3 runs 13 residues. The CDR3 region has the DNA TGTGCCCCGAGGCAGGCAACCAAAGAGACCCAGTACTTC. It is translated as CAPRQATKETQYF.

About this clonotype: A clone one base away is much larger, so this may be a read error. This rearrangement joins TRBV7-3 to TRBJ2-5; the D gene could be TRBD1 or TRBD2 (5 bases each). The end of the DNA is better explained by TRBJ2-1, so the J call may be wrong. This CDR3 contains 13 residues. Germline V gene data show CDR1 as SGHTA and CDR2 as FQGTGA. In nucleotides, the CDR3 is TGTGCCAGCAGCTTCACTGGGGGAGAGACCCAGTTCTTC. It encodes CASSFTGGETQFF.

This clonotype occurred many times. The chain couples TRBV6-1 to TRBJ1-4; 9 bases line up with TRBD1. Per germline, CDR1 MNHNS and CDR2 SASEGT. The CDR3 spans 14 residues. J was trimmed by 5 bases and V by 6 bases; bases with no gene match: 4. CDR3 in amino acids: CASSYRGLNEKLFF. CDR3 coding DNA: TGTGCCAGCAGCTACAGGGGGCTAAATGAAAAACTGTTTTTT.

This clonotype was seen at least ten times. The chain carries TRBV20-1 and TRBJ2-5; D not resolved. Matching the DNA end better, TRBJ2-7 makes the J call doubtful. The CDR3 has 13 residues. Germline assignment: CDR1 DFQATT and CDR2 SNEGSKA (reference sequence). Here the CDR3 reads CSARMADRYEQYF. CDR3 DNA sequence: TGCAGTGCTAGAATGGCGGATCGTTACGAGCAGTACTTC.

A few counts support this clonotype. The V gene is TRBV28, the J gene TRBJ2-3, with TRBD2 matching 7 bases. Trimming cost V 4 bases and J 0 bases; bases outside gene matches: 7. The length of the CDR3 is 16 residues. Per germline, CDR1 MDHEN and CDR2 SYDVKM. CDR3 loop: CASSWTRGSSTDTQYF. The CDR3 region has the DNA TGTGCCAGCAGTTGGACTAGGGGCTCTAGCACAGATACGCAGTATTTT.

This CDR3 is CASTQQDIPAWGTEAFF. CDR3 nucleotides: TGTGCCAGCACTCAGCAGGACATACCGGCCTGGGGTACTGAAGCTTTCTTT. V and J are TRBV11-2 and TRBJ2-3; D is perhaps TRBD1 (5 bases). TRBJ1-1 explains the end of the DNA better; the J call may be wrong. CDR1 and CDR2 (germline): SGHAT, FQNNGV. This CDR3 has 17 amino acids.

The chain combines TRBV15 with TRBJ2-7; TRBD2 might be the D (5 bases). Between the trimmed V and J ends, which lost 1 base and 2 bases, there was a span of 15 bases. Germline CDR1 LNHNV, CDR2 YYDKDF (reference sequence). The CDR3 totals 16 residues. The CDR3 DNA reads TGTGCCACCAGCAGAGCGTCATTAGCGCCTGCCTACGAGCAGTACTTC. The encoded protein is CATSRASLAPAYEQYF.

By share, this clonotype ranks as medium-sized. V gene TRBV11-2 combines with J gene TRBJ1-2; D possibly corresponds to TRBD1 (6 bases). Germline V gives CDR1 SGHAT, CDR2 FQNNGV. The CDR3 totals 14 residues. Between the trimmed V and J ends, which lost 3 bases and 3 bases, there was a span of 11 bases. As DNA, the CDR3 is TGTGCCAGCAGCTTCGGACAGACAGACTATGGCTACACCTTC. Encoded protein: CASSFGQTDYGYTF.

The chain uses TRBV12-3 or TRBV12-4 and TRBJ2-7; D is perhaps TRBD1 (6 bases). V was trimmed by 1 base and J by 3 bases, leaving 16 bases between them. The length of the CDR3 is 16 residues. CDR3: CASSLVNVGTIYEQYF. DNA of the CDR3: TGTGCCAGCAGTTTAGTTAATGTAGGGACAATCTACGAGCAGTACTTC.

The sample holds many counts of this clonotype. This rearrangement joins TRBV2 to TRBJ2-5; 7 bases fit TRBD1. Germline trimming cut 6 bases from V and 11 bases from J; bases unmatched to any gene: 12. Germline V gives CDR1 SNHLY, CDR2 FYNNEI. The length of the CDR3 is 13 residues. The CDR3 loop is CASSSTGTREQYF. CDR3 DNA: TGTGCCAGCAGCTCGACAGGGACGCGTGAGCAGTACTTC.

The chain joins TRBV11-1 to TRBJ2-4; 10 nucleotides line up with TRBD1. Germline CDR1 is SGHAT and CDR2 is FQDESV (reference sequence). This CDR3 region has 16 residues. The J segment lost 15 bases and the V segment lost 4 bases, leaving 18 bases of the junction unmatched. CDR3 protein: CASSSGTGANTGELYF. The DNA of the CDR3 is TGTGCCAGCAGCTCCGGGACAGGGGCGAACACCGGGGAGCTGTACTTC.

This clonotype is medium-sized in the sample. A much more abundant neighbour one base away suggests this may be a read error. The gene calls are TRBV7-2 and TRBJ2-7, with D tentatively TRBD2 (7 bases). This CDR3 region has 14 residues. Germline V CDR1 and CDR2: SGHTA, FQGNSA. V gave up 4 bases and J gave up 7 bases, with 17 bases separating them. CDR3 DNA: TGTGCCAGCAGCTCATCGGGGAGGGGGAATGAGCAGTACTTC. It is translated as CASSSSGRGNEQYF.

V gene TRBV7-8 combines with J gene TRBJ2-4; TRBD1 is a possible D gene (6 bases). The J call may not be correct, given that the DNA end is closer to TRBJ2-7. CDR3 size: 14 residues. Germline V lookup: CDR1 SGHVS, CDR2 FQNEAQ. The CDR3 loop is CASSLNRAENEQYF. In nucleotides, the CDR3 is TGTGCCAGCAGCTTAAACAGGGCTGAGAACGAGCAGTACTTC.

V and J are TRBV11-3 and TRBJ2-1; TRBD2 agrees at 9 bases. With V trimmed by 0 bases and J by 2 bases, 5 bases remained unmatched. In germline, CDR1 is SGHNT, CDR2 YENEEA. The CDR3 covers 17 residues. CDR3 loop: CASSLERGLAPYNEQFF. DNA of the CDR3: TGTGCCAGCAGCTTAGAGCGGGGACTAGCCCCCTACAATGAGCAGTTCTTC.

The table lists this clonotype with many counts. V usage is TRBV7-9 and J usage is TRBJ1-1; D ambiguous. Germline values: CDR1 SEHNR, CDR2 FQNEAQ (reference sequence). V was trimmed by 3 bases and J by 2 bases, leaving 7 bases between them. This CDR3 region has 13 residues. CDR3: CASSFESNTEAFF. In DNA, the CDR3 is TGTGCCAGCAGCTTCGAAAGCAACACTGAAGCTTTCTTT. Complete variable domain (other parts from reference TRBV7-9 and TRBJ1-1): DTGVSQNPRHKITKRGQNVTFRCDPISEHNRLYWYRQTLGQGPEFLTYFQNEAQLEKSRLLSDRFSAERPKGSFSTLEIQRTEQGDSAMYLCASSFESNTEAFFGQGTRLTVV.

V is TRBV7-2 and J is TRBJ2-7; TRBD2 agrees at 11 bases. The DNA matches TRBJ2-1 better at its end, which makes the J call doubtful. CDR3 length equals 15 residues. Germline CDR1 and CDR2: SGHTA and FQGNSA. This CDR3 is CASSEGLAGVNEQFF. CDR3 DNA sequence: TGTGCCAGCAGCGAAGGACTAGCGGGTGTCAATGAGCAGTTCTTC.

The DNA of the CDR3 is TGTGCCAGCAGTGCCGGGACAGGAACCTACGAGCAGTTCTTC. The encoded protein is CASSAGTGTYEQFF. This chain connects TRBV2 to TRBJ2-1, with TRBD1 matching over 8 bases. V gave up 4 bases and J gave up 10 bases; unmatched junction bases: 9. This CDR3 is built from 14 residues. CDR1 is SNHLY and CDR2 is FYNNEI in the germline V gene. The full variable domain, its missing parts supplied by reference TRBV2 and TRBJ2-1, is EPEVTQTPSHQVTQMGQEVILRCVPISNHLYFYWYRQILGQKVEFLVSFYNNEISEKSEIFDDQFSVERPDGSNFTLKIRSTKLEDSAMYFCASSAGTGTYEQFFGPGTRLTVL.

V gene TRBV7-9 combines with J gene TRBJ2-1, with TRBD1 identical over 11 bases. Looked up from germline, CDR1 is SEHNR and CDR2 is FQNEAQ (reference sequence). CDR3 length: 15 amino acids. After removal of 5 bases from V and 6 bases from J, the junction contained 6 bases not matched to a gene. The CDR3 reads CASSPQGTGGNEQFF. For the CDR3, the DNA is TGTGCCAGCAGCCCCCAGGGGACAGGGGGCAATGAGCAGTTCTTC.

This clonotype was seen ten or more times. V is TRBV10-3 and J is TRBJ2-5; D may correspond to TRBD1 or TRBD2 (5 bases each). The CDR3 has 12 amino acids. V lost 3 bases and J lost 5, with 7 bases in between. From germline, CDR1 is ENHRY and CDR2 SYGVKD. The CDR3 region has the DNA TGTGCCATCAGTGACTGGGGGGAGACCCAGTACTTC. Encoded protein: CAISDWGETQYF.

CDR3 coding DNA: TGTGCCAGCAGCCCTACTAGCGTATCCTACAATGAGCAGTTCTTC. Protein product: CASSPTSVSYNEQFF. V and J are TRBV7-8 and TRBJ2-1; 7 bases line up with TRBD2. In germline, CDR1 is SGHVS, CDR2 FQNEAQ. The CDR3 has 15 amino acids. V shed 5 bases, J shed 1 base, and the junction held 5 bases outside the gene matches.

Many counts were recorded for this clonotype. Given a much more abundant clone one base away, this may be a read error. This rearrangement joins TRBV14 to TRBJ2-7, with a weak D call TRBD1 (6 bases). The CDR3 is made up of 13 amino acids. The germline CDR1 and CDR2 sequences are SGHDN and FVKESK. With 4 bases removed from V and 7 bases from J, the gap between germline ends came to 14 bases. The CDR3: CASSPHRDGEQYF. The DNA for the CDR3 is TGTGCCAGCAGCCCCCACAGGGATGGTGAGCAGTACTTC.

With respect to this clonotype: The CDR3 ends on some other residue instead of the conserved phenylalanine or tryptophan, so this is likely a read error. The DNA is omitted, as the CDR3 cannot be located on it reliably, and the CDR3 follows TCRdb's listing. The chain is built from TRBV12-3 or TRBV12-4 and TRBJ2-6; TRBD1, the table's D call, lacks a check against the DNA. The CDR3 has 15 amino acids, counting both end residues. CDR3 amino acids: CASSFQTDNEQFFGA.

This rearrangement joins TRBV12-3 or TRBV12-4 to TRBJ1-3, with no clear D. V was trimmed by 8 bases and J by 0 bases, leaving 17 bases between them. CDR3 length equals 16 residues. CDR3 loop: CASRSRAFRSGNTIYF. Here the CDR3 DNA reads TGTGCCAGCCGTTCGAGGGCGTTTCGCTCTGGAAACACCATATATTTT.

This clonotype was recorded many times. This CDR3 is CASTERREQYF. The DNA of the CDR3 is TGTGCCAGCACAGAGCGGCGCGAGCAGTACTTC. The V gene is TRBV6-1, the J gene TRBJ2-7, with TRBD2 as a possible D gene (5 bases). V dropped 7 bases and J dropped 6 bases, with 10 bases sitting between them. This CDR3 has 11 amino acids. Germline-derived CDR1 and CDR2 are MNHNS and SASEGT.

This clonotype was detected many times. The chain combines TRBV15 with TRBJ2-1; D is uncertain. The J call may not be correct, given that the DNA end is closer to TRBJ2-7. The germline CDR1 and CDR2 sequences are LNHNV and YYDKDF (reference sequence). This CDR3 has 13 residues. The CDR3 loop is CATSRDSSYEQYF. DNA of the CDR3: TGTGCCACCAGCAGAGACAGCTCCTACGAGCAGTACTTC.

The chain links TRBV7-8 to TRBJ2-3; D remains unclear. Looked up from germline, CDR1 is SGHVS and CDR2 is FQNEAQ. The CDR3 loop spans 11 amino acids. V lost 3 bases, J lost 5 bases, and 3 bases lay in between. The DNA for the CDR3 is TGTGCCAGCAGCTTTGGAGATACGCAGTATTTT. Protein: CASSFGDTQYF.

This clonotype was recorded at least ten times. The chain couples TRBV24-1 to TRBJ2-3; 12 bases align to TRBD2. The CDR3 runs 16 residues. CDR1 KGHDR and CDR2 SFDVKD come from the germline V gene. With 4 bases clipped from V and 1 base from J, the junction kept 2 bases outside the gene matches. CDR3: CATSDRLAGGTDTQYF. The CDR3, as DNA: TGTGCCACCAGTGACCGACTAGCGGGAGGCACAGATACGCAGTATTTT.